Each of the 7 T cell receptor beta chains below was sequenced from the same sample in a study of neurological immune-mediated disorders. TCRdb recomputed calls from the 5' RACE reads with MiXCR, one row per CDR3 protein. The sample includes over 20,000 distinct CDR3 sequences, about 9.4% of them seen just once. Material for sequencing was PBMCs. The receptors were sampled from an older woman with HTLV-1-associated myelopathy (HAM/TSP).

In its sample, this clonotype was seen many times. The chain uses TRBV19 and TRBJ1-5; D may be TRBD1 (6 bases). Looked up from germline, CDR1 is LNHDA and CDR2 is SQIVND (reference sequence). This CDR3 is built from 15 residues. With 3 bases removed from V and 3 bases from J, the gap between germline ends came to 12 bases. The CDR3 nucleotides are TGTGCCAGTAGTATGGGAGCAGGGGACAATCAGCCCCAGCATTTT. Protein product: CASSMGAGDNQPQHF. The full variable domain, in which reference TRBV19 and TRBJ1-5 provide the parts outside the CDR3, is DGGITQSPKYLFRKEGQNVTLSCEQNLNHDAMYWYRQDPGQGLRLIYYSQIVNDFQKGDIAEGYSVSREKKESFPLTVTSAQKNPTAFYLCASSMGAGDNQPQHFGDGTRLSIL.

Many counts were recorded for this clonotype. The J gene is TRBJ1-1, the V gene TRBV5-1; 7 bases line up with TRBD1. Germline V lookup: CDR1 SGHRS, CDR2 YFSETQ. V shed 4 bases and J 6 bases; nucleotides not matched to a gene: 15. The CDR3 extends over 16 amino acids. The CDR3 DNA reads as TGCGCCAGCAGCCGGCTCTCGGGACAGCTTATCGCTGAAGCTTTCTTT. Amino acid sequence: CASSRLSGQLIAEAFF.

This clonotype was picked up many times. The chain combines TRBV5-1 with TRBJ2-7; D is perhaps TRBD1 (6 bases). The CDR3 length is 14 residues. The ends were cut back, 0 bases at V and 5 bases at J, with 12 bases in the middle. From germline, CDR1 is SGHRS and CDR2 YFSETQ. CDR3 nucleotides: TGCGCCAGCAGCTTGGGGACAGACAACAACGAGCAGTACTTC. This translates into CASSLGTDNNEQYF.

This clonotype was recorded many times. The gene calls are TRBV3-1 and TRBJ2-2; D ambiguous. Trimming stripped 2 bases from V and 0 bases from J, with 7 bases between. Germline V gives CDR1 LGHDT, CDR2 YNNKEL (reference sequence). The CDR3 is 15 amino acids. As DNA, the CDR3 is TGTGCCAGCAGCCAAATGCCTTCGAACACCGGGGAGCTGTTTTTT. Translating gives CASSQMPSNTGELFF.

In this sample, this clonotype turned up many times. The gene calls are TRBV29-1 and TRBJ1-1; TRBD1 agrees at 12 bases. The CDR3 is made up of 16 amino acids. The J segment lost 1 base and the V segment lost 4 bases, leaving 7 bases of the junction unmatched. The germline V gene has CDR1 SQVTM and CDR2 ANQGSEA. The CDR3 loop reads CSVGGTGGGRNTEAFF. In DNA form, the CDR3 reads TGCAGCGTTGGCGGGACAGGGGGCGGACGGAACACTGAAGCTTTCTTT.

This clonotype was picked up many times. The chain has TRBV6-5 and TRBJ2-2; 9 nucleotides agree with TRBD1. Germline V gene sequence: CDR1 MNHEY, CDR2 SVGAGI. V lost 6 bases and J lost 7; bases outside the gene matches: 9. CDR3 size: 15 residues. The CDR3 reads CASSLDRGLIGELFF. CDR3 in DNA: TGTGCCAGCAGCCTAGACAGGGGGTTAATCGGGGAGCTGTTTTTT.

This clonotype has ten or more counts. CDR3 DNA sequence: TGCAGTGCTAGACTCCCGGGACAGGGGATCTCCTACGAGCAGTACTTC. Its protein product is CSARLPGQGISYEQYF. The chain combines TRBV20-1 with TRBJ2-7; TRBD1 aligns across 10 bases. CDR1 is DFQATT and CDR2 is SNEGSKA in the germline V gene (reference sequence). The CDR3 is made up of 16 amino acids. V lost 2 bases to trimming and J lost 0 bases; unmatched junction nucleotides: 7.